These 11 T cell receptor beta chains were sequenced from one sample in a study of blood T cell repertoires in COVID-19. The repertoire was sequenced with immunoSEQ multiplex PCR; TCRdb's copy has only in-frame clones and lacks some. The top ten hold around 5.9% of the sample, which has a few hundred thousand clones, 70% to 90% seen once. Sequencing input: PBMCs or T cells enriched from blood (not recorded which). All receptors derive from a woman in her 30s who had recovered from COVID-19.

The chain recombines TRBV30 with TRBJ2-7; 8 bases fit TRBD1. This CDR3 has 15 residues. Trimming cost V 3 bases and J 2 bases; bases outside gene matches: 9. Per the germline V gene, CDR1 is GTSNPN and CDR2 is SVGIG (reference sequence). CDR3 residues: CAWRRAGTGTYEQYF. The CDR3 DNA follows: TGTGCCTGGAGGAGAGCCGGGACAGGAACCTACGAGCAGTACTTC.

This clone has only one observation. The chain is built from TRBV29-1 and TRBJ1-3, with a weak D call TRBD1 (6 bases). Germline CDR1 and CDR2: SQVTM and ANQGSEA. The V end lost 0 bases, the J end lost 8 bases, and 20 bases lay between the germline ends. The CDR3 consists of 16 residues. CDR3 residues: CSVEDRGGVFRDTIYF. CDR3 in DNA: TGCAGCGTTGAAGATCGGGGGGGCGTCTTTCGGGACACCATATATTTT.

CDR3 loop: CASRFSWTSGGAHNEQFF. As DNA, the CDR3 is TGTGCCAGTAGATTCTCCTGGACTAGCGGGGGGGCCCACAATGAGCAGTTCTTC. The genes are TRBV19 and TRBJ2-1; 15 nucleotides agree with TRBD2. V dropped 6 bases and J dropped 5; count of bases not matched to a gene: 11. This CDR3 is built from 18 residues. The germline V gene encodes CDR1 LNHDA and CDR2 SQIVND (reference sequence).

This clone was observed a single time. The chain carries TRBV29-1 and TRBJ1-2; D possibly corresponds to TRBD1 (5 bases). This CDR3 contains 15 residues. CDR1 is SQVTM and CDR2 is ANQGSEA in the germline V gene. The ends were cut back, 3 bases at V and 2 bases at J, with 16 bases in the middle. The CDR3 region is CSVEDFRDSNYGYTF. The CDR3 nucleotides read TGCAGCGTTGAGGATTTTCGGGACTCAAACTATGGCTACACCTTC. Based on the CDR3 plus reference TRBV29-1 and TRBJ1-2, the full variable domain is SAVISQKPSRDICQRGTSLTIQCQVDSQVTMMFWYRQQPGQSLTLIATANQGSEATYESGFVIDKFPISRPNLTFSTLTVSNMSPEDSSIYLCSVEDFRDSNYGYTFGSGTRLTVV.

The chain combines TRBV27 with TRBJ1-2; D gene uncertain. The germline gives CDR1 MNHEY, CDR2 SMNVEV (reference sequence). Deletions cut 1 base from V and 2 bases from J, with 11 bases between. This CDR3 contains 15 residues. CDR3 sequence reads: CASSLWRGNNYGYTF. CDR3 nucleotides: TGTGCCAGCAGTTTATGGAGAGGCAACAACTATGGCTACACCTTC.

This sequence joins TRBV19 and TRBJ1-1, with no clear D. V shed 0 bases and J shed 10 bases, with 12 bases lying between them. Germline CDR1 LNHDA, CDR2 SQIVND (reference sequence). This CDR3 region has 13 residues. CDR3 in amino acids: CASSIDREGRAFF. For the CDR3, the DNA is TGTGCCAGTAGTATAGATCGGGAGGGCAGAGCTTTCTTT. Looking up the rest from reference TRBV19 and TRBJ1-1 gives the full variable domain: DGGITQSPKYLFRKEGQNVTLSCEQNLNHDAMYWYRQDPGQGLRLIYYSQIVNDFQKGDIAEGYSVSREKKESFPLTVTSAQKNPTAFYLCASSIDREGRAFFGQGTRLTVV.

V usage is TRBV30 and J usage is TRBJ1-2; D gene ambiguous. Trimming took off 3 bases at V and 4 bases at J, with 6 bases between the two ends. Germline loops: CDR1 GTSNPN, CDR2 SVGIG (reference sequence). CDR3 length equals 11 residues. CDR3 in DNA: TGTGCCTGGAGACAGACCTATGGCTACACCTTC. Amino acids: CAWRQTYGYTF.

The sample holds one count of this clone. V and J are TRBV30 and TRBJ1-6; TRBD1 aligns across 7 bases. The CDR3 is 14 amino acids. V dropped 1 base and J dropped 10; count of bases not matched to a gene: 7. Germline-derived CDR1 and CDR2 are GTSNPN and SVGIG (reference sequence). The CDR3, as DNA: TGTGCCTGGAGTGCCCGACAGGGTAGGTCACCCCTCCACTTT. This sequence encodes CAWSARQGRSPLHF.

This chain links TRBV7-9 with TRBJ1-6; TRBD1 is a possible D gene (6 bases). Per the germline V gene, CDR1 is SEHNR and CDR2 is FQNEAQ (reference sequence). The CDR3 spans 15 residues. Trimming left V 6 bases short and J 8 bases short, with 17 bases between. CDR3 in amino acids: CASRWGVGADSPLHF. DNA of the CDR3: TGTGCCAGCAGGTGGGGCGTGGGGGCTGATTCACCCCTCCACTTT.

V usage is TRBV19 and J usage is TRBJ1-2; 7 bases map to TRBD1. Trimming removed 4 bases from V and 0 bases from J; junction bases left unmatched: 5. In germline, CDR1 is LNHDA, CDR2 SQIVND (reference sequence). This CDR3 is built from 15 residues. Here the CDR3 DNA reads TGTGCCAGTAGTAAAACAGGGGTGACTAACTATGGCTACACCTTC. It specifies CASSKTGVTNYGYTF.

The CDR3 sequence: CASSYEEELFF. DNA for the CDR3: TGTGCCAGCAGTTACGAGGAGGAGCTGTTTTTT. V and J are TRBV6-5 and TRBJ2-2, with D unresolved. Trimming took 2 bases from V and 10 from J, leaving 5 bases between them. Germline V gene sequence: CDR1 MNHEY, CDR2 SVGAGI. The CDR3 is 11 amino acids.